This is a list of T cell receptor beta chains from one sample in a study of blood T cell repertoires in COVID-19. This table comes from immunoSEQ multiplex PCR, and its TCRdb copy is limited to in-frame clones, with some not included. The sample carries fewer than 250,000 clones, about 83% recorded once. Sequencing was carried out using peripheral blood. The receptors stem from a human donor in a cohort sampled during active COVID-19. CDR3s include the opening cysteine and the closing phenylalanine or tryptophan. Fields, in order: J gene, V gene, D gene, clone size, CDR3 protein, CDR3 DNA. A D gene is named only where the DNA matches it firmly. Clone sizes are given selectively: once, few, many, or a class where the clone is expanded.

j_gene: TRBJ1-1
v_gene: TRBV2
d_gene: NA
abundance: NA
CDR3aa: CASRYSLNTEAFF
CDR3nt: TGTGCCAGCCGTTACAGTTTGAACACTGAAGCTTTCTTT

j_gene: TRBJ2-7
v_gene: TRBV18
d_gene: TRBD2
abundance: NA
CDR3aa: CASSPPIAGGPYEQYF
CDR3nt: TGTGCCAGCTCACCACCGATAGCGGGAGGGCCCTACGAGCAGTACTTC

j_gene: TRBJ1-2
v_gene: TRBV11-2
d_gene: NA
abundance: NA
CDR3aa: CASSLASVVDGYTF
CDR3nt: TGTGCCAGCAGCTTAGCCAGCGTTGTCGATGGCTACACCTTC

j_gene: TRBJ2-1
v_gene: TRBV10-3
d_gene: TRBD2
abundance: NA
CDR3aa: CATSGAGGRFSYNEQFF
CDR3nt: TGTGCCACCTCAGGGGCGGGAGGCCGATTTTCCTACAATGAGCAGTTCTTC

j_gene: TRBJ1-6
v_gene: TRBV4-1
d_gene: NA
abundance: NA
CDR3aa: CASSPGGDSPLHF
CDR3nt: TGCGCCAGCAGCCCGGGGGGGGATTCACCCCTCCACTTT

j_gene: TRBJ1-3
v_gene: TRBV9
d_gene: NA
abundance: NA
CDR3aa: CASSVEIGGSSGNTIYF
CDR3nt: TGTGCCAGCAGCGTAGAGATAGGAGGAAGCTCTGGAAACACCATATATTTT

j_gene: TRBJ2-3
v_gene: TRBV5-8
d_gene: NA
abundance: few
CDR3aa: CASSLGGRTSTDTQYF
CDR3nt: TGTGCCAGCAGCTTAGGAGGCAGAACTAGCACAGATACGCAGTATTTT

j_gene: TRBJ1-4
v_gene: TRBV2
d_gene: TRBD1
abundance: NA
CDR3aa: CASSPRQGYNEKLFF
CDR3nt: TGTGCCAGCAGTCCCCGACAGGGATATAATGAAAAACTGTTTTTT

j_gene: TRBJ1-3
v_gene: TRBV10-1
d_gene: NA
abundance: many
CDR3aa: CASRRGQSPGNTIYF
CDR3nt: TGCGCCAGCAGGAGAGGACAGAGCCCTGGAAACACCATATATTTT

j_gene: TRBJ1-1
v_gene: TRBV5-1
d_gene: TRBD1
abundance: NA
CDR3aa: CASSSETGINTEAFF
CDR3nt: TGCGCCAGCAGCTCTGAGACAGGGATAAACACTGAAGCTTTCTTT

j_gene: TRBJ2-2
v_gene: TRBV10-3
d_gene: TRBD1
abundance: few
CDR3aa: CATARTGASSNTGELFF
CDR3nt: TGTGCCACCGCCAGGACAGGGGCCTCGTCGAACACCGGGGAGCTGTTTTTT

j_gene: TRBJ1-2
v_gene: TRBV6-6
d_gene: TRBD1
abundance: NA
CDR3aa: CASSRTGALYTF
CDR3nt: TGTGCCAGCAGTCGGACAGGGGCTCTCTACACCTTC

j_gene: TRBJ2-1
v_gene: TRBV2
d_gene: NA
abundance: NA
CDR3aa: CASSEEAINEQFF
CDR3nt: TGTGCCAGCAGTGAAGAAGCGATTAATGAGCAGTTCTTC

j_gene: TRBJ1-1
v_gene: TRBV5-4
d_gene: TRBD1
abundance: NA
CDR3aa: CASSRSPTGYGGNTEAFF
CDR3nt: TGTGCCAGCAGCCGATCTCCGACAGGGTACGGGGGGAACACTGAAGCTTTCTTT

j_gene: TRBJ2-4
v_gene: TRBV28
d_gene: NA
abundance: NA
CDR3aa: CASSQLRGNIQYF
CDR3nt: TGTGCCAGCAGCCAGCTCCGGGGAAACATTCAGTACTTC

j_gene: TRBJ1-2
v_gene: TRBV7-9
d_gene: TRBD1
abundance: NA
CDR3aa: CASSSDRERGYTF
CDR3nt: TGTGCCAGCAGCTCGGACAGGGAAAGAGGCTACACCTTC

j_gene: TRBJ1-3
v_gene: TRBV7-7
d_gene: NA
abundance: NA
CDR3aa: CASSPGTTGNTIYF
CDR3nt: TGTGCTAGCAGTCCAGGGACAACTGGAAACACCATATATTTT

j_gene: TRBJ1-2
v_gene: TRBV2
d_gene: NA
abundance: NA
CDR3aa: CASIVGREPYTF
CDR3nt: TGTGCCAGCATAGTGGGGAGGGAGCCCTACACCTTC

j_gene: TRBJ1-1
v_gene: TRBV6-6
d_gene: NA
abundance: NA
CDR3aa: CASSRTVDVTEAFF
CDR3nt: TGTGCCAGCAGTCGGACAGTGGATGTCACTGAAGCTTTCTTT

j_gene: TRBJ2-7
v_gene: TRBV6-6
d_gene: TRBD1
abundance: NA
CDR3aa: CASRAIGTGSYEQYF
CDR3nt: TGTGCCAGCAGGGCAATCGGGACAGGGTCCTACGAGCAGTACTTC

j_gene: TRBJ2-1
v_gene: TRBV7-9
d_gene: TRBD2
abundance: NA
CDR3aa: CASSLGTSGPYNEQFF
CDR3nt: TGTGCCAGCAGCTTGGGGACTAGCGGGCCCTACAATGAGCAGTTCTTC

j_gene: TRBJ2-7
v_gene: TRBV11-3
d_gene: TRBD2
abundance: NA
CDR3aa: CASSLGRGPGGEQYF
CDR3nt: TGTGCCAGCAGCTTAGGCCGGGGGCCGGGGGGGGAGCAGTACTTC

j_gene: TRBJ2-3
v_gene: TRBV4-1
d_gene: TRBD2
abundance: NA
CDR3aa: CASSPRGSGRSGTDTQYF
CDR3nt: TGCGCCAGCAGCCCCCGTGGGAGCGGGAGGTCAGGCACAGATACGCAGTATTTT

j_gene: TRBJ1-1
v_gene: TRBV27
d_gene: NA
abundance: NA
CDR3aa: CASSFPNTEAFF
CDR3nt: TGTGCCAGCAGTTTCCCAAACACTGAAGCTTTCTTT

j_gene: TRBJ2-7
v_gene: TRBV6-5
d_gene: TRBD2
abundance: NA
CDR3aa: CASSLRLAGESEQYF
CDR3nt: TGTGCCAGCAGCTTGCGACTAGCGGGAGAGTCCGAGCAGTACTTC

j_gene: TRBJ2-1
v_gene: TRBV19
d_gene: NA
abundance: NA
CDR3aa: CASSSSKGAVSSYNEQFF
CDR3nt: TGTGCCAGTAGTTCTTCCAAAGGGGCGGTAAGCTCCTACAATGAGCAGTTCTTC

j_gene: TRBJ2-7
v_gene: TRBV6-5
d_gene: TRBD2
abundance: NA
CDR3aa: CASTLSGTPPYEQYF
CDR3nt: TGTGCCAGCACCTTGAGCGGGACCCCACCCTACGAGCAGTACTTC

j_gene: TRBJ1-2
v_gene: TRBV29-1
d_gene: TRBD1
abundance: NA
CDR3aa: CSAYTGQGFGGYTF
CDR3nt: TGCAGCGCCTATACGGGACAGGGATTTGGTGGCTACACCTTC

j_gene: TRBJ1-2
v_gene: TRBV7-9
d_gene: NA
abundance: NA
CDR3aa: CASSFPPGGGYTF
CDR3nt: TGTGCCAGCAGTTTCCCACCGGGGGGGGGCTACACCTTC

j_gene: TRBJ1-1
v_gene: TRBV18
d_gene: NA
abundance: NA
CDR3aa: CASSPLGQNTEAFF
CDR3nt: TGTGCCAGCTCACCATTAGGACAGAACACTGAAGCTTTCTTT

j_gene: TRBJ2-1
v_gene: TRBV19
d_gene: TRBD1
abundance: NA
CDR3aa: CASSITGGNEQFF
CDR3nt: TGTGCCAGTAGTATTACAGGGGGCAATGAGCAGTTCTTC

j_gene: TRBJ2-7
v_gene: TRBV5-5
d_gene: NA
abundance: NA
CDR3aa: CASSLDATPTSYEQYF
CDR3nt: TGTGCCAGCAGCTTGGATGCGACCCCGACATCCTACGAGCAGTACTTC

j_gene: TRBJ2-2
v_gene: TRBV10-3
d_gene: NA
abundance: NA
CDR3aa: CASKKQGRDTGELFF
CDR3nt: TGTGCCTCCAAAAAACAGGGAAGAGACACCGGGGAGCTGTTTTTT

j_gene: TRBJ2-7
v_gene: TRBV24-1
d_gene: TRBD1
abundance: few
CDR3aa: CATSELRDRDYEQYF
CDR3nt: TGTGCCACCAGTGAACTAAGGGACAGGGACTACGAGCAGTACTTC

j_gene: TRBJ2-2
v_gene: TRBV7-2
d_gene: NA
abundance: NA
CDR3aa: CASSLGGHGGELFF
CDR3nt: TGTGCCAGCAGCTTAGGGGGGCATGGCGGGGAGCTGTTTTTT

j_gene: TRBJ2-7
v_gene: TRBV18
d_gene: NA
abundance: NA
CDR3aa: CASSPPAGAEQYF
CDR3nt: TGTGCCAGCTCACCACCGGCGGGGGCAGAGCAGTACTTC

j_gene: TRBJ2-2
v_gene: TRBV5-1
d_gene: TRBD1
abundance: few
CDR3aa: CASSTQGDSGELFF
CDR3nt: TGCGCCAGCAGCACACAGGGGGACAGCGGGGAGCTGTTTTTT

j_gene: TRBJ2-7
v_gene: TRBV28
d_gene: NA
abundance: once
CDR3aa: CASIRTVTYEQYF
CDR3nt: TGTGCCAGCATCAGGACAGTTACCTACGAGCAGTACTTC

j_gene: TRBJ1-1
v_gene: TRBV19
d_gene: NA
abundance: NA
CDR3aa: CASSRTVLQGDTEAFF
CDR3nt: TGTGCCAGTAGTCGGACAGTCCTGCAAGGGGACACTGAAGCTTTCTTT

j_gene: TRBJ1-6
v_gene: TRBV9
d_gene: NA
abundance: NA
CDR3aa: CASSVEQGGNSPLHF
CDR3nt: TGTGCCAGCAGCGTAGAGCAGGGTGGAAATTCACCCCTCCACTTT

j_gene: TRBJ2-5
v_gene: TRBV7-9
d_gene: NA
abundance: many
CDR3aa: CASSLGTTGQETQYF
CDR3nt: TGTGCCAGCAGCTTGGGGACAACGGGTCAAGAGACCCAGTACTTC

j_gene: TRBJ2-5
v_gene: TRBV24-1
d_gene: NA
abundance: NA
CDR3aa: CATSDSGETQYF
CDR3nt: TGTGCCACCAGTGACTCAGGAGAGACCCAGTACTTC

j_gene: TRBJ2-3
v_gene: TRBV5-1
d_gene: NA
abundance: NA
CDR3aa: CASSWRQGRGDTQYF
CDR3nt: TGCGCCAGCAGCTGGAGACAGGGGAGGGGAGATACGCAGTATTTT

j_gene: TRBJ2-3
v_gene: TRBV5-1
d_gene: NA
abundance: NA
CDR3aa: CASSLTAATDTQYF
CDR3nt: TGCGCCAGCAGCTTGACAGCGGCCACAGATACGCAGTATTTT

j_gene: TRBJ1-1
v_gene: TRBV29-1
d_gene: NA
abundance: NA
CDR3aa: CSALRGGRTEAFF
CDR3nt: TGCAGCGCCCTACGGGGGGGCAGGACTGAAGCTTTCTTT

j_gene: TRBJ1-3
v_gene: TRBV30
d_gene: TRBD1
abundance: NA
CDR3aa: CACSPGTGHSGNTIYF
CDR3nt: TGTGCCTGCAGTCCCGGGACAGGGCACTCTGGAAACACCATATATTTT

j_gene: TRBJ2-7
v_gene: TRBV5-5
d_gene: TRBD1
abundance: NA
CDR3aa: CASSPGQGAPYEQYF
CDR3nt: TGTGCCAGCAGCCCGGGACAGGGGGCTCCCTACGAGCAGTACTTC

j_gene: TRBJ2-5
v_gene: TRBV4-1
d_gene: NA
abundance: once
CDR3aa: CASSPSKETGHQETQYF
CDR3nt: TGCGCCAGCAGCCCGAGCAAGGAGACAGGACACCAAGAGACCCAGTACTTC

j_gene: TRBJ1-3
v_gene: TRBV10-1
d_gene: TRBD1
abundance: NA
CDR3aa: CASSGPPRQGNSGNTIYF
CDR3nt: TGCGCCAGCAGTGGCCCTCCGAGACAGGGGAACTCTGGAAACACCATATATTTT

j_gene: TRBJ2-3
v_gene: TRBV9
d_gene: NA
abundance: NA
CDR3aa: CASSVQGLADRNTQYF
CDR3nt: TGTGCCAGCAGCGTTCAGGGGCTAGCGGATAGAAATACGCAGTATTTT

j_gene: TRBJ1-5
v_gene: TRBV30
d_gene: TRBD1
abundance: NA
CDR3aa: CASSLQGGNQPQHF
CDR3nt: TGTGCCTCCTCCCTACAGGGGGGAAATCAGCCCCAGCATTTT

j_gene: TRBJ2-2
v_gene: TRBV7-7
d_gene: TRBD2
abundance: once
CDR3aa: CASSPQGGRGTGELFF
CDR3nt: TGTGCTAGCAGCCCCCAGGGCGGGAGAGGCACCGGGGAGCTGTTTTTT

j_gene: TRBJ2-5
v_gene: TRBV7-6
d_gene: NA
abundance: NA
CDR3aa: CASSMGLRDSQYF
CDR3nt: TGTGCCAGCAGCATGGGACTCCGAGATTCCCAGTACTTC

j_gene: TRBJ2-1
v_gene: TRBV3-1/TRBV3-2
d_gene: NA
abundance: NA
CDR3aa: CASSQGGDRNNEQFF
CDR3nt: TGTGCCAGCAGCCAGGGGGGAGACCGAAACAATGAGCAGTTCTTC

j_gene: TRBJ2-6
v_gene: TRBV19
d_gene: NA
abundance: NA
CDR3aa: CASTPTGANVLTF
CDR3nt: TGTGCCAGTACCCCAACTGGGGCCAACGTCCTGACTTTC

j_gene: TRBJ1-3
v_gene: TRBV7-9
d_gene: TRBD1
abundance: NA
CDR3aa: CASSLDGQGISGNTIYF
CDR3nt: TGTGCCAGCAGCTTAGATGGACAGGGGATCTCTGGAAACACCATATATTTT

j_gene: TRBJ2-2
v_gene: TRBV18
d_gene: TRBD2
abundance: NA
CDR3aa: CASSRYQTSGAMNTGELFF
CDR3nt: TGTGCCAGCTCACGATACCAGACTAGCGGGGCGATGAACACCGGGGAGCTGTTTTTT